This TCR beta chain was documented in a study of immune evolution from preneoplasia to lung adenocarcinoma. Study-wide findings and caveats: Highest clonality occurred in KRAS-mutant, not EGFR-mutant or double wild-type, nodules. Clonality was highest in normal lung, lower in later-stage lesions apparently. Top clone frequencies peaked in normal lung, apparently declining through invasive adenocarcinoma.

The CDR3 has 15 residues. The junction had 3 bases not matched to a gene; V was cut back by 5 bases and J by 2 bases. The V gene's germline CDR1 is SGHNT and CDR2 YENEEA. In regard to this clone: Its antigen is as yet unknown.

Resections took place in Japan or China from the mid-2010s to the late 2010s. Method: immunoSEQ multiplex PCR; TCRdb's copy keeps in-frame clones and lacks some. The data hold approximately 6,700 clones, with over 60% observed a single time. The rearrangement uses TRBV11-3 and TRBJ1-5; 10 nucleotides agree with TRBD1. The sequence was collected from a person aged 60-79 years with lung adenocarcinoma. Sequenced sample: FFPE minimally invasive lung adenocarcinoma tissue. The CDR3 nucleotides read TGTGCCAGCAGCCGGGACAGGGGCGGCAATCAGCCCCAGCATTTT. Amino acids: CASSRDRGGNQPQHF.